Sequencing of this T cell receptor beta chain was carried out in a study of blood T cell repertoires in COVID-19. Clones were read by immunoSEQ multiplex PCR, and TCRdb kept only the in-frame ones, dropping some. The sample contains about 140,000 clones, about 80% of which appear only once. The germline V gene has CDR1 SEHNR and CDR2 FQNEAQ (reference sequence). The germline V and J ends were trimmed by 2 bases and 4 bases, with 14 bases remaining between them. The CDR3 totals 16 residues. This TCR derives from a human donor in a cohort sampled during active COVID-19. The V call is TRBV7-9, the J call TRBJ2-2; D unresolved. The specimen sequenced was peripheral blood. CDR3 protein: CASSLLSRSLTGELFF. The DNA for the CDR3 is TGTGCCAGCAGCTTACTATCTCGGTCACTCACCGGGGAGCTGTTTTTT.